A selection of T cell receptor beta chains follows, all from one sample in a study of PD-1 blockade in classical Hodgkin lymphoma. TCRdb's table, derived via immunoSEQ multiplex PCR, lists solely in-frame clones and lacks some. This sample yields 40,000 to 65,000 clones, of which 81% are seen a single time; 16% belongs to the top ten. Specimen: peripheral blood mononuclear cells (PBMCs), collected at baseline. The receptors stem from a human donor with classical Hodgkin lymphoma. CDR3s include the opening cysteine and the closing phenylalanine or tryptophan. D genes are given only for firm matches. Rows give clone size only sometimes, using once, few, many, or a class for an expanded clone.

clone_size j_call d_call v_call cdr3_nt cdr3_aa
- TRBJ2-3 - TRBV9 TGTGCCAGCAGCCTAGGGTACACAGATACGCAGTATTTT CASSLGYTDTQYF
- TRBJ2-1 TRBD2 TRBV7-8 TGTGCCAGCAGCTCCCCTTCGGGCGGGAGGGTGTCCTACAATGAGCAGTTCTTC CASSSPSGGRVSYNEQFF
- TRBJ2-5 - TRBV7-7 TGTGCCAGCAGCTTTAGCTGGTTAGAGACCCAGTACTTC CASSFSWLETQYF
- TRBJ2-7 - TRBV29-1 TGCAGCGTTGCACAGCGCAACGCCTACGAGCAGTACTTC CSVAQRNAYEQYF
- TRBJ2-1 TRBD2 TRBV5-4 TGTGCCAGCAGCTTCCGGATCGGGAGGGCCGAGAATGAGCAGTTCTTC CASSFRIGRAENEQFF
- TRBJ2-3 - TRBV9 TGTGCCAGCAGCGTACGGGGGGCGACAGATACGCAGTATTTT CASSVRGATDTQYF
- TRBJ2-3 - TRBV29-1 TGCAGCGTTGAAGGTGGCCAGGGGACAGATACGCAGTATTTT CSVEGGQGTDTQYF
- TRBJ1-2 TRBD1 TRBV28 TGTGCCAGCAGTTCCTCAGGGGGGAATGGCTACACCTTC CASSSSGGNGYTF
- TRBJ2-1 - TRBV27 TGTGCCAGCAGTTTCATGCGGGCCTCCTACAATGAGCAGTTCTTC CASSFMRASYNEQFF
- TRBJ2-7 - TRBV6-1 TGTGCCAGCACTCAAGGCAGAGAGAGGGAGCAGTACTTC CASTQGREREQYF
- TRBJ2-7 - TRBV19 TGTGCCAGTAGTATGTCGATCTTGGGGGGCTCCTACGAGCAGTACTTC CASSMSILGGSYEQYF
- TRBJ2-7 TRBD2 TRBV6-5 TGTGCCAGCAGTTGGACTAGCGGGAGTTACGAGCAGTACTTC CASSWTSGSYEQYF
- TRBJ1-1 - TRBV12-1 TGTGCCAGCAGCTTTGGCGCTGAAGCTTTCTTT CASSFGAEAFF
- TRBJ2-5 - TRBV29-1 TGCAGCGTGTCCGCTACCGGCCGGGCCCAGTACTTC CSVSATGRAQYF
once TRBJ2-2 TRBD2 TRBV7-9 TGTGCCAGCTCACTAGCGGGAAACACCGGGGAGCTGTTTTTT CASSLAGNTGELFF
few TRBJ2-2 - TRBV4-3 TGCGCCAGCAGCCAAATCGGCCAGGCCGGGGAGCTGTTTTTT CASSQIGQAGELFF
- TRBJ2-1 TRBD2 TRBV7-9 TGTGCCAGCAGCTCCCCACCCAGACTAGCGGGCACTGCCTGGGAGCAGTTCTTC CASSSPPRLAGTAWEQFF
few TRBJ1-2 - TRBV11-2 TGTGCCAGCAGCCCTACGACTGGCAGGGTGTCAGTCTATGGCTACACCTTC CASSPTTGRVSVYGYTF
few TRBJ2-2 - TRBV5-1 TGCGCCAGCAGCTTGAGGGCGACCGGGGAGCTGTTTTTT CASSLRATGELFF
- TRBJ2-5 TRBD1 TRBV11-3 TGTGCCAGCAGTCATCGGGACAGGCCTAAAGAGACCCAGTACTTC CASSHRDRPKETQYF
- TRBJ1-4 - TRBV28 TGTGCCAGCAGTCAAACAGGTGCAACTAATGAAAAACTGTTTTTT CASSQTGATNEKLFF
- TRBJ1-3 TRBD1 TRBV18 TGTGCCAGCTCACCACCGGGACAGATAAGAAACACCATATATTTT CASSPPGQIRNTIYF
- TRBJ2-1 TRBD2 TRBV11-2 TGTGCCAGCAGCCCCTCTAGCGGGAGTCGCAATGAGCAGTTCTTC CASSPSSGSRNEQFF
- TRBJ1-3 - TRBV7-2 TGTGCCAGCAGCTCCTCCGGGAGCTCTGGAAACACCATATATTTT CASSSSGSSGNTIYF
- TRBJ1-4 - TRBV4-3 TGCGCCAGCAGCCAACCGGACGGAGATGAAAAACTGTTTTTT CASSQPDGDEKLFF
- TRBJ1-1 TRBD1 TRBV11-2 TGTGCCAGCAGCCCCGGACAGGGTACCCCGAACACTGAAGCTTTCTTT CASSPGQGTPNTEAFF
- TRBJ2-3 TRBD2 TRBV18 TGTGCCAGCTCACTCAGGACTAGCGGGGGCACTAGCACAGATACGCAGTATTTT CASSLRTSGGTSTDTQYF
- TRBJ2-1 - TRBV6-5 TGTGCCAGCCGGACTTACAATGAGCAGTTCTTC CASRTYNEQFF
- TRBJ1-3 - TRBV5-5 TGTGCCAGCAGCTCCACCATGGACTCCTCTGGAAACACCATATATTTT CASSSTMDSSGNTIYF
- TRBJ1-2 - TRBV6-5 TGTGCCAGCAGCACTAGTAATAACTATGGCTACACCTTC CASSTSNNYGYTF
- TRBJ2-6 TRBD2 TRBV4-3 TGCGCCAGCAGCCCCGGGACTAGCGAATCTGGGGCCAACGTCCTGACTTTC CASSPGTSESGANVLTF
- TRBJ2-3 - TRBV7-2 TGTGCCAGCAGCCCAATGTGGGGAGGCACAGATACGCAGTATTTT CASSPMWGGTDTQYF
few TRBJ2-1 TRBD2 TRBV19 TGTGCCAGTAGTAGACTAGCGGAATCCTACAATGAGCAGTTCTTC CASSRLAESYNEQFF
- TRBJ2-7 - TRBV2 TGTGCCAGCAGTGTCTACGAGCAGTACTTC CASSVYEQYF
few TRBJ2-3 TRBD2 TRBV9 TGTGCCAGCAGCGTAGGGGTACTAGCGGGCGGTGGGGGGACAGATACGCAGTATTTT CASSVGVLAGGGGTDTQYF
- TRBJ1-4 TRBD1 TRBV7-2 TGTGCCAGCAGCAAGGACAGGGCGGAAAAACTGTTTTTT CASSKDRAEKLFF
- TRBJ2-3 - TRBV7-9 TGTGCCAGCAGCTTAGGAGTGGGCGGGGCGCGAGATACGCAGTATTTT CASSLGVGGARDTQYF
- TRBJ1-2 - TRBV27 TGTGCCAGCAGTCCTCAGGTGGGGCCCTATGGCTACACCTTC CASSPQVGPYGYTF
- TRBJ1-4 - TRBV30 TGTGCCTGGAGAACCCGGGTTGCAACTAATGAAAAACTGTTTTTT CAWRTRVATNEKLFF
- TRBJ1-1 TRBD1 TRBV4-1 TGCGCCAGCAGCCAACTGACAGGGGTGAACACTGAAGCTTTCTTT CASSQLTGVNTEAFF
once TRBJ1-5 - TRBV27 TGTGCCAGCAGTCCCATCGGGGCCGGCAATCAGCCCCAGCATTTT CASSPIGAGNQPQHF
few TRBJ1-2 - TRBV10-3 TGTGCCATCAGGTCCGAGGTCCCGCAAGCACAGGTAGCTAACTATGGCTACACCTTC CAIRSEVPQAQVANYGYTF
- TRBJ1-5 - TRBV21-1 TGTGCCAGCGGGACAGGGCTTAATCAGCCCCAGCATTTT CASGTGLNQPQHF